This paragraph covers one T cell receptor (beta chain) sequence. The target of this receptor is not known. There are no base qualities to consult, and no much larger clone falls within one base. This entry belongs to a study of blood T cells in healthy people across ages (dated by TCRdb to 2013 to 2016). Describing the broader study: In model experiments, roughly one uniquely barcoded TCR beta cDNA molecule per two T cells was captured by template switching. Using deep sequencing normalized with unique cDNA molecular identifiers, the study measured how TCR beta repertoire diversity changes with age. To avoid experimental bias, donors of different ages were randomly spread across the sequencing lanes. The donors were divided into four age groups: young (average approximately 15 years), middle-aged (over 35), aged (approximately 59) and long-lived (approximately 74). Using the same blood draw, the study looked at two additional independent replicas of 1 million unique cDNA reads for two donors, one aged 18 to 30 and the other aged 80 or older.

CDR1 and CDR2, per the germline V gene, are SQVTM and ANQGSEA. CDR3 length: 15 amino acids, cysteine to phenylalanine. The entry retains the CDR3 DNA only, 45 bases that are in frame from base 1. Germline trimming amounts to 5 bases on V and 0 bases on J, with 7 as the count of junction bases outside the gene matches. The library was prepared using 5' RACE. TCRdb lists the instrument as Illumina HiSeq 2500. A second roughly 7 to 11 cycle PCR used a sample-barcoded 5' primer and a J-beta primer mix. Each TCR beta cDNA molecule received a unique molecular identifier from a template-switch 5' adaptor carrying 12 random nucleotides. At least 2.5 million CDR3-containing paired-end reads were obtained from each sample. First-strand cDNA was synthesized from all RNA with the Mint cDNA synthesis kit, primed by a TRBC-specific oligonucleotide. All cDNA was treated with uracil-DNA glycosylase and then went through a first 18-cycle PCR with the universal primers M1SS and BC2_uni_R. As for how the authors treated the data: Each sample was normalized by randomly selecting 1 million high-quality reads, each carrying a distinct molecular identifier. Instead of being binned into consensus sequences, reads with shared molecular identifiers were discarded. CDR3 identification, clonotype clustering and error correction used MiTCR with a Q25 quality threshold and the strictest error-elimination algorithm. A nonparametric unseen species model using Euler transformation provided a lower-bound estimate of total TCR beta diversity. TCRdb reworked the public reads: Q25 trimming with fastp, MiXCR clone assembly, productive beta chains retained. A single entry per CDR3 protein holds the most common genes and DNA from its merged rows. It is TCRdb's table, rather than the study itself, that gives the V and J calls and clone size. Recorded for this sample are approximately 790,000 distinct CDR3 sequences; about 59% of them occurred a single time. The top ten constitute roughly 26% of the sample.

The donors were roughly 40 Caucasian individuals from Russia, aged 6 to 90 years, who were systemically healthy. Around 10 milliliters of peripheral blood were drawn from each donor into EDTA-treated Vacutainer tubes. Ficoll-Paque density-gradient centrifugation was used to isolate PBMCs, with at least 6.5 million per sample. Total RNA was extracted from PBMCs with Trizol reagent, with at least 6 micrograms obtained per sample. Naive CD45RAhigh/CD27high T cell percentages were measured by flow cytometry on a PBMC aliquot from every donor. The full study reports these points: Because profiling used bulk unsorted PBMCs, naive and antigen-experienced compartments could not be compared conclusively. Observed TCR beta diversity correlated strongly with the percentage of naive T cells measured by flow cytometry. Estimates of total diversity based on one million sequenced T cells were considered lower bounds and underestimates. Compared with the aged group, the long-lived group had more naive CD4+ T cells, fewer expanded clones and increased TCR diversity, a pattern suggesting age selection. As age increased, observed TCR beta diversity per million T cells dropped in a roughly linear way, and a significant reduction was already evident by age about 40. The CMV infection status of donors was not known, potentially confounding age-related changes in expanded clonotypes.

Recombination joined TRBV29-1 with TRBJ2-7, and TRBD2 aligns with 10 junction nucleotides. This TCR was recovered from a man aged 30-40 years in good health. Specimen: blood. The CDR3 reads as follows: CSVTSSGGTSYEQYF. In nucleotides, the sequence is TGCAGCGTTACCTCTAGCGGGGGTACCTCCTACGAGCAGTACTTC.